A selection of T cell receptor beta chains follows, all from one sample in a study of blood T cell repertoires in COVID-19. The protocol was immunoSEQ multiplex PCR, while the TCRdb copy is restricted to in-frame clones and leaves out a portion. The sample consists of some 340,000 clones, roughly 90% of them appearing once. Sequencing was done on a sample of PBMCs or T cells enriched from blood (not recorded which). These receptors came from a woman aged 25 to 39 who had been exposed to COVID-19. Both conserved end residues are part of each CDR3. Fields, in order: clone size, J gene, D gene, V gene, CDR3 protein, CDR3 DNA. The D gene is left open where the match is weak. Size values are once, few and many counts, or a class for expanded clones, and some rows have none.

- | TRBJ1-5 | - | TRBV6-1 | CASSEVENLPQHF | TGTGCCAGCAGTGAAGTAGAAAATCTACCCCAGCATTTT
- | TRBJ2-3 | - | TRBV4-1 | CASSHGHTDTQYF | TGCGCCAGCAGCCACGGTCACACAGATACGCAGTATTTT
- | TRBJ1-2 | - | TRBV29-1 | CSVDSVNYGYTF | TGCAGCGTTGATTCGGTCAACTATGGCTACACCTTC
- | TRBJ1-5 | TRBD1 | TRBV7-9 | CASSLTGEGQPQHF | TGTGCCAGCAGCCTGACAGGGGAGGGTCAGCCCCAGCATTTT
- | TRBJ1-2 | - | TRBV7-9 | CASSPRLAQNYGYTF | TGTGCCAGCAGCCCCCGGTTAGCCCAGAACTATGGCTACACCTTC
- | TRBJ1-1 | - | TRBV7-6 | CASSLSPTENTEAFF | TGTGCCAGCAGCTTATCCCCGACAGAGAACACTGAAGCTTTCTTT
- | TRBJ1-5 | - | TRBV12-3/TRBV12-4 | CASSYDSNQPQHF | TGTGCCAGCAGCTATGATAGCAATCAGCCCCAGCATTTT
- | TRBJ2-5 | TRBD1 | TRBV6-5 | CAIGQGQETQYF | TGTGCCATAGGACAGGGACAAGAGACCCAGTACTTC
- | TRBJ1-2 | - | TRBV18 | CASSWGQGATF | -
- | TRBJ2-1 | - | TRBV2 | CAGQNLRRNEQFF | TGTGCCGGGCAGAACCTCCGAAGGAATGAGCAGTTCTTC
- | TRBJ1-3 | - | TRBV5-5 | CASSSGWPSGNTIYF | TGTGCCAGCAGCAGTGGTTGGCCCTCTGGAAACACCATATATTTT
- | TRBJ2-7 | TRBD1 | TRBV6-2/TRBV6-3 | CASSYPPWTGVYEQYF | TGTGCCAGCAGTTACCCCCCGTGGACAGGGGTTTACGAGCAGTACTTC
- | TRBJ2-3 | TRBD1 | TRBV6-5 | CASKWTGGTDTQYF | TGTGCCAGCAAATGGACAGGGGGCACAGATACGCAGTATTTT
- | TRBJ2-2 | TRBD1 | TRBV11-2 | CASSLVGQRMNTGELFF | TGTGCCAGCAGCTTAGTGGGACAGAGAATGAACACCGGGGAGCTGTTTTTT
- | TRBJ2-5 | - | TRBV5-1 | CASSFTSLQETQYF | TGCGCCAGCAGCTTTACGTCCCTACAAGAGACCCAGTACTTC
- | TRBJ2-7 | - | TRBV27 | CASSFSGQWYEQYF | TGTGCCAGCAGTTTTAGTGGACAGTGGTACGAGCAGTACTTC
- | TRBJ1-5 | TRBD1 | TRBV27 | CASGGTGLEPQHF | TGTGCCAGCGGCGGGACAGGTTTGGAGCCCCAGCATTTT
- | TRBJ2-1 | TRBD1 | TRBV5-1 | CASSASRDSNYNEQFF | TGCGCCAGCAGCGCCAGCCGGGACAGCAACTACAATGAGCAGTTCTTC
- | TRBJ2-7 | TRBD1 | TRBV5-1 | CASSLVGDRAYEQYF | TGCGCCAGCAGCCTGGTGGGGGACAGAGCCTACGAGCAGTACTTC
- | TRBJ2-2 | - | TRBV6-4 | CASSDSDTNTGELFF | TGTGCCAGCAGTGACTCGGACACGAACACCGGGGAGCTGTTTTTT
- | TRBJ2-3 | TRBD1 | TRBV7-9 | CASSPWPGQGAPDTQYF | TGTGCCAGCAGCCCGTGGCCGGGACAGGGGGCCCCAGATACGCAGTATTTT
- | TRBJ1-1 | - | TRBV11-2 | CASSLEEITEAFF | TGTGCCAGCAGCTTAGAGGAGATCACTGAAGCTTTCTTT
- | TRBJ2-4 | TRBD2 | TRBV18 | CASSPWGGIGSKNIQYF | TGTGCCAGCTCACCATGGGGGGGAATCGGGTCCAAAAACATTCAGTACTTC
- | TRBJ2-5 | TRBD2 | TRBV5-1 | CASSLAVAGGQETQYF | TGCGCCAGCAGCTTGGCGGTAGCGGGGGGACAAGAGACCCAGTACTTC
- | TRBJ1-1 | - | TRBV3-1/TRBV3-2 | CASSQDMRVPILNTEAFF | TGTGCCAGCAGCCAAGATATGCGCGTTCCGATCCTAAACACTGAAGCTTTCTTT
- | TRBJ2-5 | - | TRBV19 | CASNLAGQETQYF | TGTGCCAGTAACTTGGCAGGGCAAGAGACCCAGTACTTC
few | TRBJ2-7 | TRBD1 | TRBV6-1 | CASSEAKDRGYEQYF | TGTGCCAGCAGTGAAGCGAAGGACAGGGGGTACGAGCAGTACTTC
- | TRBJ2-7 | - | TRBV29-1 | CSVVGGTYEQYF | TGCAGCGTTGTCGGGGGTACCTACGAGCAGTACTTC
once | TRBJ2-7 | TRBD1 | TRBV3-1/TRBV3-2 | CASKRQGPYEQYF | TGTGCCAGCAAGAGACAGGGCCCCTACGAGCAGTACTTC
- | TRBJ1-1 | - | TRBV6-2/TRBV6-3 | CASSYGQPGGTEAFF | TGTGCCAGCAGTTACGGCCAGCCCGGCGGCACTGAAGCTTTCTTT
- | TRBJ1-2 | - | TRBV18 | CASSPGGQGYTF | TGTGCCAGCTCACCGGGCGGGCAAGGCTACACCTTC
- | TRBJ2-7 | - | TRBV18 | CASSPDRQSYEQYF | TGTGCCAGCTCACCCGATCGACAGTCTTACGAGCAGTACTTC
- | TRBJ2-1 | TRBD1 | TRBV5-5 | CASRGGQGPYNEQFF | TGTGCCAGCAGGGGAGGACAGGGTCCCTACAATGAGCAGTTCTTC
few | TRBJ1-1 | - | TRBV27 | CASSSTRRGAVAFF | TGTGCCAGCAGTTCTACCCGGCGGGGGGCCGTAGCTTTCTTT